This TCR beta chain was captured in a study of OX40 agonist ivuxolimab in advanced cancers. Study at large: Of mixed ages from about 23 to 85 and averaging roughly 66 years, the group was around 78% male.

Profiled with immunoSEQ multiplex PCR; TCRdb holds only in-frame clones, not every one. The sample records more than 80,000 clones, less than 95% being singletons. Comments on this clone: The antigen is unknown.

Germline CDR1 reads SEHNR; CDR2 reads FQNEAQ (reference sequence). The CDR3 has 14 amino acids. V was clipped by 0 bases and J by 8 bases, with 10 bases between them. The timepoints at which blood was sampled were baseline, cycle 4 day 1, and cycle 7 day 1. Study-wide findings and caveats: The authors did not determine the antigen specificity of the expanded peripheral T cells. CD4+ T cells averaged fewer expanded clones than CD8+ T cells.

This TCR was recovered from an adult with an advanced solid tumor such as melanoma, head and neck, liver or kidney cancer. The sequencing used CD4+ or CD8+ T cells sorted from blood, collected in a trial of the OX40 agonist ivuxolimab. The chain links TRBV7-9 to TRBJ1-4; D not resolved. The CDR3 reads CASSLAEAEEKLFF. CDR3 sequence (DNA): TGTGCCAGCAGCTTAGCCGAGGCGGAAGAAAAACTGTTTTTT.